This section outlines one T cell receptor beta chain sequence together with its context. The CDR3 has 15 residues. Germline V gives CDR1 GTSNPN, CDR2 SVGIG (reference sequence). V lost 1 base, J lost 9 bases, and 14 bases stayed unmatched. Only in-frame clones appear in the TCRdb table, and some are missing; sequencing was by immunoSEQ multiplex PCR. The data show fewer than 100,000 clones, about nine tenths seen once. This sample stems from a study of OX40 agonist ivuxolimab in advanced cancers. V usage is TRBV30 and J usage is TRBJ2-5; the match to TRBD1 covers 7 bases. The receptor's source is an adult with an advanced solid tumor such as melanoma, head and neck, liver or kidney cancer. The source material was CD4+ or CD8+ T cells sorted from blood, sampled in a trial of the OX40 agonist ivuxolimab. CDR3 amino acids: CAWSGGQLGSDSQYF. The CDR3 region has the DNA TGTGCCTGGAGTGGGGGACAGCTCGGATCAGATTCCCAGTACTTC.